The clone carrying this T cell receptor (beta chain) was picked up a small number of times. Its antigen is still unknown. Method: immunoSEQ multiplex PCR; TCRdb's copy keeps in-frame clones and lacks some. The sample has approximately 58,000 clones, under 95% seen once. The data derive from a study of graft-versus-host responses after intestinal transplantation. Study information: Anti-thymocyte globulin induction was given to all recipients, followed by tacrolimus and steroids for roughly 3 years. Points from the study as a whole: GvH clone levels peaked in circulation, and this peak was associated with early post-transplant HvG declines. GvH clones were identified in recipient marrow, with some first appearing in ileum or blood.

The V gene's germline CDR1 is MGHRA and CDR2 YSYEKL. After removal of 4 bases from V and 5 bases from J, the junction contained 9 bases not matched to a gene. The CDR3 has 16 amino acids. This material consisted of PBMCs, taken less than 130 days after intestinal transplantation. The TCR was taken from a human patient who received an intestinal transplant, so some T cells may come from the graft donor. V is TRBV4-1 and J is TRBJ2-3; 10 bases map to TRBD1. The CDR3 reads CASSPYDRGQGDTQYF. As DNA, the CDR3 is TGCGCCAGCAGCCCCTACGACAGGGGGCAGGGAGATACGCAGTATTTT.